These T cell receptor beta chains were read from a single sample in a study of blood T cell repertoires in COVID-19. Assay: immunoSEQ multiplex PCR; the TCRdb copy retains only in-frame clones and omits some. The sample has about 33,000 clones, roughly 84% seen once; the top ten hold approximately 12%. What was sequenced was peripheral blood. These receptors were collected from a human donor in a cohort sampled during active COVID-19. Each CDR3 is given with its conserved first and last residue. A D gene is named only where the DNA matches it firmly. Some rows have no size entry. The others give once, few or many, or a class for an expanded clone.

cdr3_nt cdr3_aa v_call clone_size d_call j_call
TGTGCCAGCAGCCAATACAGCGGGGGGGCAGGCAATGAGCAGTTCTTC CASSQYSGGAGNEQFF TRBV14 - TRBD2 TRBJ2-1
TGTGCCAGCAGTTTAGACAGTTACTCACCCCTCCACTTT CASSLDSYSPLHF TRBV27 - - TRBJ1-6
TGTGCCATCAGTGAGGGGCCAAACAGTTACCAAGAGACCCAGTACTTC CAISEGPNSYQETQYF TRBV10-3 - - TRBJ2-5
TGTGCCAGCAGCTCCGGACAGGGTGAAGGCTACACCTTC CASSSGQGEGYTF TRBV5-5 - TRBD1 TRBJ1-2
TGTGCCAGCACCCTCTCGGGACAGGGAAATTCACCCCTCCACTTT CASTLSGQGNSPLHF TRBV7-9 - TRBD1 TRBJ1-6
TGTGCCAGCGGAACACAGGGCCGCGACACTGAAGCTTTCTTT CASGTQGRDTEAFF TRBV27 - - TRBJ1-1
TGTGCCAGCGTGTCCCGGGACATCTCCTCTGAAGCTTTCTTT CASVSRDISSEAFF TRBV4-2 - - TRBJ1-1
TGTGCCAGCAGCTTAGCAGTGGGGGCAGGGGCCGATGAAGCTTTCTTT CASSLAVGAGADEAFF TRBV7-8 - - TRBJ1-1
TGCGCCAGCAGCTTGGCAGGACCGGGGGAGCAGTACTTC CASSLAGPGEQYF TRBV5-1 - - TRBJ2-7
TGCGCCAGCAGCCTGACGGACAGGGGGTTTTCCCAGTTCTTC CASSLTDRGFSQFF TRBV5-1 - TRBD1 TRBJ2-1
TGTGCCAGCAGCCTGGGACAGGGGGGTCCCTATGGCTACACCTTC CASSLGQGGPYGYTF TRBV5-8 - TRBD1 TRBJ1-2
TGTGCCTGGAGGTCGGGGGGCTATGGCTACACCTTC CAWRSGGYGYTF TRBV30 few - TRBJ1-2
TGTGCCAGCAGCTCTAACCATGATGAGCAGTTCTTC CASSSNHDEQFF TRBV7-9 - - TRBJ2-1
TGTGCCAGCAGTTTATCGACGGCAGGGCGCCAGCCCCAGCATTTT CASSLSTAGRQPQHF TRBV27 - - TRBJ1-5
TGCGCCAGCAGCTTGAGAGGACAGGGGGCTATGGAGACCCAGTACTTC CASSLRGQGAMETQYF TRBV5-1 - TRBD1 TRBJ2-5
TGTGCCAGCAGCTTAGGGTTGCGGGGGCTGGCAGATACGCAGTATTTT CASSLGLRGLADTQYF TRBV7-2 - - TRBJ2-3
TGCGCCAGCAGCCCAATGCGGGGGACGCAACAAGAGACCCAGTACTTC CASSPMRGTQQETQYF TRBV4-1 - TRBD2 TRBJ2-5
TGTGCCAGCAGCTTAGACGGGACAGGGATCCATGGCTACACCTTC CASSLDGTGIHGYTF TRBV7-2 - TRBD1 TRBJ1-2
TGTGCCAGCTCGGGGGCCAGAGGGGAGCTGTTTTTT CASSGARGELFF TRBV18 - - TRBJ2-2
TGCGCCAGCAGCATGGGACAGGGGGTTGGTGCTGGAAACACCATATATTTT CASSMGQGVGAGNTIYF TRBV5-1 - TRBD1 TRBJ1-3
TGTGCCAGCAGTGATGGGCCGAATCAGCCCCAGCATTTT CASSDGPNQPQHF TRBV6-1 - - TRBJ1-5
TGCAGCGTCAGCCCGGACAGGGACGGCTATGGCTACACCTTC CSVSPDRDGYGYTF TRBV29-1 - TRBD1 TRBJ1-2
TGTGCCAGCAGCTACTGGGAGGGGGTTTACAATGAGCAGTTCTTC CASSYWEGVYNEQFF TRBV5-5 - - TRBJ2-1
TGTGCCACCAGCAGAGATGTAGACAGCTCTGGGGCCAACGTCCTGACTTTC CATSRDVDSSGANVLTF TRBV15 - - TRBJ2-6
TGTGCCAGCAGTCCCGGGGGAGCTAGCAATCAGCCCCAGCATTTT CASSPGGASNQPQHF TRBV7-2 - - TRBJ1-5
TGTGCCAGCAGCCGACTGACAGGGCGGCCCGGGGAGCTGTTTTTT CASSRLTGRPGELFF TRBV11-2 - TRBD1 TRBJ2-2
TGTGCCAGCAGCCTTGGGTGGCCAGGGGCGACCAACGTCCTGACTTTC CASSLGWPGATNVLTF TRBV6-9 - - TRBJ2-6
TGTGCCAGCATACAGGGTTCATATGGCTACACCTTC CASIQGSYGYTF TRBV28 - - TRBJ1-2
TGTGCCAGTAGTATCCAGGAGGGCTATGGCTACACCTTC CASSIQEGYGYTF TRBV19 - - TRBJ1-2
TGTGCCAGCAGCTTATTGTCAGGGGGCGAACAGCCCCAGCATTTT CASSLLSGGEQPQHF TRBV11-2 - TRBD1 TRBJ1-5
TGTGCCAGCAGTTACTTTCGGGGAAACACCGGGGAGCTGTTTTTT CASSYFRGNTGELFF TRBV6-5 once - TRBJ2-2
TGTGCCAGCAGCCAGGGGCAGGGGGACACCGGGGAGCTGTTTTTT CASSQGQGDTGELFF TRBV4-2 - TRBD1 TRBJ2-2
TGTGCCAGCAGCCATCGTTTCAGGACAGGGGCCGCGAAATCCTCCTACAATGAGCAGTTCTTC CASSHRFRTGAAKSSYNEQFF TRBV3-1/TRBV3-2 - TRBD1 TRBJ2-1
TGTGCCAGCAGCCCGACAGAAAACACCATATATTTT CASSPTENTIYF TRBV13 - - TRBJ1-3
TGTGCCAGCAGCCGATTTGAGTCAGGGAGGCCCTACGAGCAGTACTTC CASSRFESGRPYEQYF TRBV7-9 - - TRBJ2-7
TGTGCCAGCAGCCCACCAGACAGGGTGGATGGCTACACCTTC CASSPPDRVDGYTF TRBV7-2 - TRBD1 TRBJ1-2
TGTGCCAGCAGTTACCAGGGTTCCTACAATGAGCAGTTCTTC CASSYQGSYNEQFF TRBV6-5 - - TRBJ2-1
TGTGCCAGCAGTCCCCTGTTGGGCAGGGCAACTAATGAAAAACTGTTTTTT CASSPLLGRATNEKLFF TRBV28 - - TRBJ1-4
TGTGCCACCAGTGATTTGCATTCTTGGCTCTACGAGCAGTACTTC CATSDLHSWLYEQYF TRBV24-1 - - TRBJ2-7
TGCGCCAGCAGCCAAGGACAGGGTTCCGGGGAGCTGTTTTTT CASSQGQGSGELFF TRBV4-1 - TRBD1 TRBJ2-2
TGTGCCAGCAGTTTATTGACAGGGCCCTACGAGCAGTACTTC CASSLLTGPYEQYF TRBV27 - TRBD1 TRBJ2-7
TGTGCCAGCAGCCGGGACAGGGGTGATGAAAAACTGTTTTTT CASSRDRGDEKLFF TRBV5-4 few TRBD1 TRBJ1-4
TGTGCCAGCTCACCACGGTCGGGGGTTAACACCGGGGAGCTGTTTTTT CASSPRSGVNTGELFF TRBV18 - - TRBJ2-2
TGTGCCTGGAGGGGGACTAGCAGTCTTGGTGATGAGCAGTTCTTC CAWRGTSSLGDEQFF TRBV30 - TRBD2 TRBJ2-1
TGCGCCAGCAGCCCGGACAGCCAAAACAGAAGGACTGAAGCTTTCTTT CASSPDSQNRRTEAFF TRBV5-1 few - TRBJ1-1
TGCGCCAGCAGCTACACCAGCACAGATACGCAGTATTTT CASSYTSTDTQYF TRBV5-1 - - TRBJ2-3
TGTGCCGCAGGGAGGGAGACCCAGTACTTC CAAGRETQYF TRBV30 - - TRBJ2-5
TGTGCCAGCCGACAGGGGTTCACCTACGAGCAGTACTTC CASRQGFTYEQYF TRBV19 - TRBD1 TRBJ2-7
TGTGCCAGCAGCTTTAGGCCCCTAGCGGGGGAAACGAATGAGCAGTTCTTC CASSFRPLAGETNEQFF TRBV7-3 - TRBD2 TRBJ2-1
TGTGCCAGCAGCTCCCGGGACAGCGGCACAGATACGCAGTATTTT CASSSRDSGTDTQYF TRBV11-3 - TRBD1 TRBJ2-3
TGCGCCAGCAGACAGGGCCCTTTTGCTGGGGCCAACGTCCTGACTTTC CASRQGPFAGANVLTF TRBV4-1 - - TRBJ2-6
TGTGCCAGCAGCTTAGTCGGTGAGCAGTTCTTC CASSLVGEQFF TRBV7-9 - - TRBJ2-1
TGTGCCATCAGTGACTCACACAGAGTTTATAATTCACCCCTCCACTTT CAISDSHRVYNSPLHF TRBV10-3 - - TRBJ1-6
TGCGCCAGCAGCCAAGAAGACTTGGGAGTCTCTGGAAACACCATATATTTT CASSQEDLGVSGNTIYF TRBV4-1 - - TRBJ1-3
TGTGCCAGCTCAGTTCGACAGGGGGACGGTGAAAAACTGTTTTTT CASSVRQGDGEKLFF TRBV18 once TRBD1 TRBJ1-4
TGTGCCAGCAGCGCCGGGACTAGCGGGGGGGCCGGGCAGTACTTC CASSAGTSGGAGQYF TRBV5-4 - TRBD2 TRBJ2-7